Presented here are 32 T cell receptor beta chains from one specimen sequenced in a study of blood T cell repertoires in COVID-19. Only in-frame clones appear in the TCRdb table, and some are missing; sequencing was by immunoSEQ multiplex PCR. The sample yields 250,000 to 300,000 clones, around 90% seen once. Sample: PBMCs or T cells enriched from blood (not recorded which). Every receptor here comes from a human donor in a cohort exposed to, infected with or recovered from COVID-19 (not recorded which). The donor label of this sample is uncertain.

The chain joins TRBV18 to TRBJ1-2, with 9 nucleotides matching TRBD1. The CDR3 consists of 13 residues. V lost 3 bases to trimming and J lost 6 bases; unmatched junction nucleotides: 2. From germline, CDR1 is KGHSH and CDR2 LQKENI. The CDR3 coding sequence is TGTGCCAGCTCACCCGGGACAGGGCATGGCTACACCTTC. Its protein is CASSPGTGHGYTF.

The chain joins TRBV1 to TRBJ2-7; TRBD2 reflects the table's D call only, with no check against the DNA. TRBV1 is reported as a pseudogene. The CDR3 length is 17 residues. As DNA, the CDR3 is TGCACCAGCAGCCAAGGGGGCAAGCGGGGGTCCCCGTGCGAGCAGTACTTC. This sequence encodes CTSSQGGKRGSPCEQYF.

The chain uses TRBV30 and TRBJ2-7; TRBD2 aligns across 8 bases. J gave up 10 bases and V 4 bases, and 9 bases lay outside the gene matches. CDR1 GTSNPN and CDR2 SVGIG come from the germline V gene (reference sequence). This CDR3 is 12 amino acids long. The CDR3 bases are TGTGCCTGGATCCACCCGGGGGGGCCCCAGTACTTC. It yields the protein CAWIHPGGPQYF.

J is TRBJ1-6 and V is TRBV24-1; D gene unclear. CDR1 is KGHDR, CDR2 SFDVKD, per germline. CDR3 size: 18 residues. V lost 4 bases and J 10 bases, leaving 25 bases between the germline ends. CDR3 DNA sequence: TGTGCCACCAGTGACCTCACTGCGTCGGCCGCAGAGGGATCACCCCTCCACTTT. This sequence encodes CATSDLTASAAEGSPLHF.

The chain links TRBV15 to TRBJ1-5; a possible D gene is TRBD1 (5 bases). Germline V gene data show CDR1 as LNHNV and CDR2 as YYDKDF (reference sequence). The CDR3 is made up of 13 amino acids. The ends were cut back, 1 base at V and 8 bases at J, with 9 bases in the middle. The CDR3 DNA reads as TGTGCCACCAGCAGAGGAAGCAGGGAGCCCCAGCATTTT. Translation: CATSRGSREPQHF.

This clone has a single count. The CDR3 DNA reads TGTGCCAGCAGCCAAGCTCGGGACAGGAACACTGAAGCTTTCTTT. Amino acids: CASSQARDRNTEAFF. The rearrangement joins TRBV5-4 to TRBJ1-1; 7 nucleotides align to TRBD1. Looked up from germline, CDR1 is SGHNT and CDR2 is YYREEE (reference sequence). The trim removed 4 bases at V and 1 base at J, leaving 7 bases unmatched. The CDR3 totals 15 residues.

This rearrangement joins TRBV3-1 (or the pseudogene TRBV3-2) to TRBJ1-2, with TRBD1 as a possible D gene (5 bases). Per the germline V gene, CDR1 is LGHDT and CDR2 is YNNKEL (reference sequence). The CDR3 sequence is 12 residues long. The V gene lost 6 bases and the J gene lost 8 bases, with 13 bases spanning the gap. Here the CDR3 reads CASSAVRGGYTF. The CDR3 DNA reads as TGTGCCAGCAGTGCGGTGCGGGGGGGCTACACCTTC.

The chain carries TRBV5-5 and TRBJ2-7; tentatively, D is TRBD1 (5 bases). Germline V gives CDR1 SGHKS, CDR2 YYEKEE (reference sequence). This CDR3 contains 14 residues. Between the trimmed V and J ends, which lost 4 bases and 3 bases, there was a span of 14 bases. The CDR3 here is CASSPGSRGYEQYF. In nucleotides, the CDR3 is TGTGCCAGCAGCCCCGGCTCAAGGGGCTACGAGCAGTACTTC. Filled out from reference TRBV5-5 and TRBJ2-7, the complete variable domain reads DAGVTQSPTHLIKTRGQQVTLRCSPISGHKSVSWYQQVLGQGPQFIFQYYEKEERGRGNFPDRFSARQFPNYSSELNVNALLLGDSALYLCASSPGSRGYEQYFGPGTRLTVT.

The chain combines TRBV5-6 with TRBJ2-7, with D maybe TRBD2 (6 bases). Looked up from germline, CDR1 is SGHDT and CDR2 is YYEEEE. Trimming left V 4 bases short and J 4 bases short, with 15 bases between. The CDR3 sequence is 14 residues long. CDR3 protein: CASSLGLLPYEQYF. The CDR3 nucleotides read TGTGCCAGCAGCCTGGGACTCCTCCCTTACGAGCAGTACTTC.

The chain has TRBV7-2 and TRBJ1-4; 9 nucleotides agree with TRBD1. The length of the CDR3 is 16 residues. The V and J ends lost 1 base and 5 bases, in that order; junction bases with no gene match: 5. Germline CDR1 is SGHTA and CDR2 is FQGNSA. The CDR3 region is CASSLVGTGRNEKLFF. Here the CDR3 DNA reads TGTGCCAGCAGCTTAGTCGGGACAGGGAGAAATGAAAAACTGTTTTTT.

V and J are TRBV19 and TRBJ2-1; 7 bases map to TRBD2. The CDR3 runs to 13 residues. The J segment lost 5 bases and the V segment lost 9 bases, leaving 7 bases of the junction unmatched. CDR1 is LNHDA, CDR2 SQIVND, per germline (reference sequence). CDR3: CASAASGDNEQFF. The CDR3 DNA is TGTGCCAGCGCCGCTAGCGGAGACAATGAGCAGTTCTTC.

The chain employs TRBV14 and TRBJ1-4; TRBD1 might be the D (6 bases). CDR3 size: 15 residues. Germline-derived CDR1 and CDR2 are SGHDN and FVKESK. Between the trimmed V and J ends, which lost 0 bases and 4 bases, there was a span of 9 bases. In DNA, the CDR3 is TGTGCCAGCAGCCAAGATACAGGGTTTAATGAAAAACTGTTTTTT. It yields the protein CASSQDTGFNEKLFF. Together with reference TRBV14 and TRBJ1-4, the CDR3 gives the full variable domain: EAGVTQFPSHSVIEKGQTVTLRCDPISGHDNLYWYRRVMGKEIKFLLHFVKESKQDESGMPNNRFLAERTGGTYSTLKVQPAELEDSGVYFCASSQDTGFNEKLFFGSGTQLSVL.

This clone has more than one count but fewer than ten. The genes are TRBV18 and TRBJ1-1; D possibly corresponds to TRBD1 (6 bases). This CDR3 is built from 16 residues. V was pared by 1 base and J by 5 bases, with 17 bases between. Germline loops: CDR1 KGHSH, CDR2 LQKENI. The CDR3 sequence: CASSPRSTGGGTEAFF. For the CDR3, the DNA is TGTGCCAGCTCACCACGGTCGACGGGGGGCGGAACTGAAGCTTTCTTT.

About this clone: The same CDR3 is also encoded by other DNA sequences in this sample. V and J are TRBV4-1 and TRBJ2-5; the match to TRBD2 covers 7 bases. CDR1 and CDR2 (germline): MGHRA, YSYEKL. J was trimmed by 3 bases and V by 0 bases; bases with no gene match: 4. This CDR3 contains 15 residues. The CDR3 DNA follows: TGCGCCAGCAGCCAAGACCGCGCGGGGGAAGAGACCCAGTACTTC. Amino acid sequence: CASSQDRAGEETQYF.

This rearrangement joins TRBV7-2 to TRBJ2-5; D might be TRBD1 (6 bases). The V end lost 1 base, the J end lost 1 base, and 13 bases lay between the germline ends. The CDR3 length is 16 residues. CDR1 is SGHTA and CDR2 is FQGNSA in the germline V gene. The chain's CDR3 is CASSLGPLGGQETQYF. Here the CDR3 DNA reads TGTGCCAGCAGCTTAGGCCCCTTAGGGGGCCAAGAGACCCAGTACTTC. Complete variable domain (other parts from reference TRBV7-2 and TRBJ2-5): GAGVSQSPSNKVTEKGKDVELRCDPISGHTALYWYRQSLGQGLEFLIYFQGNSAPDKSGLPSDRFSAERTGGSVSTLTIQRTQQEDSAVYLCASSLGPLGGQETQYFGPGTRLLVL.

This chain connects TRBV6-5 to TRBJ1-5, with D uncertain. The CDR3 contains 13 residues. Trimming removed 4 bases from V and 3 bases from J, with 7 bases in between. CDR1 is MNHEY and CDR2 is SVGAGI in the germline V gene. The CDR3 DNA follows: TGTGCCAGCAGTTGGGCTGCCAATCAGCCCCAGCATTTT. This translates into CASSWAANQPQHF.

This chain connects TRBV23-1 to TRBJ1-3, with no clear D. TRBV23-1 is identified as an open reading frame with a role that is uncertain. V lost 7 bases and J lost 1, with 11 bases in between. CDR3 length equals 14 residues. CDR3 in amino acids: CASTPFGSGNTIYF. In DNA, the CDR3 is TGCGCCAGCACACCCTTCGGGTCTGGAAACACCATATATTTT.

The genes are TRBV9 and TRBJ2-5; TRBD2 aligns across 8 bases. This CDR3 region has 17 residues. V shed 5 bases, J shed 5 bases, and the junction held 17 bases outside the gene matches. From germline, CDR1 is SGDLS and CDR2 YYNGEE. The DNA of the CDR3 is TGTGCCAGCAGTCCCAGACTAGCGCTTACGCCTGGGGAGACCCAGTACTTC. This gives the protein CASSPRLALTPGETQYF.

The chain joins TRBV5-1 to TRBJ2-7, with a weak D call TRBD1 (6 bases). The CDR3 contains 13 residues. Germline V lookup: CDR1 SGHRS, CDR2 YFSETQ. Trimming took 1 base from V and 3 from J, leaving 8 bases between them. CDR3 sequence: CASSLQDSYEQYF. CDR3 DNA sequence: TGCGCCAGCAGCTTGCAGGACAGCTACGAGCAGTACTTC.

Only a few counts were recorded for this clone. The chain has TRBV19 and TRBJ1-5; TRBD1 aligns across 8 bases. CDR1 is LNHDA and CDR2 is SQIVND in the germline V gene (reference sequence). V shed 8 bases and J 8 bases; nucleotides not matched to a gene: 14. The CDR3 is 15 amino acids. The CDR3 loop is CASCSTGVNIKPQHF. As DNA, the CDR3 is TGTGCCAGTTGTTCGACAGGGGTAAACATTAAGCCCCAGCATTTT.

The chain recombines TRBV27 with TRBJ2-5, with a possible D match to TRBD2 (5 bases). With 3 bases removed from V and 3 bases from J, the gap between germline ends came to 14 bases. Germline values: CDR1 MNHEY, CDR2 SMNVEV (reference sequence). This CDR3 region has 15 residues. CDR3 region: CASSFEGRPKETQYF. DNA for the CDR3: TGTGCCAGCAGTTTTGAGGGCAGACCCAAAGAGACCCAGTACTTC.

The rearrangement uses TRBV5-1 and TRBJ2-2, with 10 positions matching TRBD1. The V segment lost 4 bases and the J segment 0 bases; nucleotides outside the gene matches: 3. The CDR3 sequence is 16 residues long. CDR1 and CDR2 from the germline V gene are SGHRS and YFSETQ. The CDR3 sequence is CASSATGGSNTGELFF. As DNA, the CDR3 is TGCGCCAGCAGCGCGACAGGGGGCTCGAACACCGGGGAGCTGTTTTTT.

To note about this clone: Distinct nucleotide sequences in the sample also encode this CDR3. The gene calls are TRBV5-6 and TRBJ2-7; D perhaps matches TRBD1 (5 bases). The CDR3 covers 13 residues. Deletions cut 4 bases from V and 7 bases from J, with 15 bases between. Germline CDR1 is SGHDT and CDR2 is YYEEEE. This CDR3 reads CASSVGQGSEQYF. In DNA form, the CDR3 reads TGTGCCAGCAGCGTCGGGCAGGGAAGTGAGCAGTACTTC.

The count of this clone is one. The chain has TRBV27 and TRBJ1-2; possible D gene TRBD1, 6 bases. The germline V gene has CDR1 MNHEY and CDR2 SMNVEV (reference sequence). CDR3 length: 18 amino acids. The ends were cut back, 5 bases at V and 5 bases at J, with 27 bases in the middle. The CDR3 sequence: CASSARPGHFLPPYGYTF. The DNA of the CDR3 is TGTGCCAGCAGTGCGCGCCCGGGACACTTCCTTCCCCCATATGGCTACACCTTC.

The CDR3 coding sequence is TGTGCCAGCAGCGTAGGACGGGCTAGCAGGGGGGCCACAGATACGCAGTATTTT. Translated: CASSVGRASRGATDTQYF. V and J are TRBV9 and TRBJ2-3; perhaps TRBD1 as D (7 bases). There are 18 residues in the CDR3. V lost 0 bases, J lost 2 bases, and 19 bases lay in between. In germline, CDR1 is SGDLS, CDR2 YYNGEE.

The chain uses TRBV14 and TRBJ1-2; 7 bases align to TRBD1. V was clipped by 4 bases and J by 7 bases; unmatched bases: 6. CDR3 length equals 13 residues. From germline, CDR1 is SGHDN and CDR2 FVKESK. The CDR3 nucleotides are TGTGCCAGCAGCCCTCGACAGGGAAGTGGCTACACCTTC. Translating it yields CASSPRQGSGYTF.

The V and J genes are TRBV15 and TRBJ2-7; D perhaps matches TRBD2 (6 bases). This CDR3 region has 16 residues. Trimming took off 1 base at V and 0 bases at J, with 13 bases between the two ends. Germline-derived CDR1 and CDR2 are LNHNV and YYDKDF (reference sequence). The CDR3 sequence is CATSRAGGESSYEQYF. The CDR3 bases are TGTGCCACCAGCAGAGCAGGCGGGGAAAGCTCCTACGAGCAGTACTTC. The full variable domain, its missing parts supplied by reference TRBV15 and TRBJ2-7, is DAMVIQNPRYQVTQFGKPVTLSCSQTLNHNVMYWYQQKSSQAPKLLFHYYDKDFNNEADTPDNFQSRRPNTSFCFLDIRSPGLGDTAMYLCATSRAGGESSYEQYFGPGTRLTVT.

V and J are TRBV12-3 or TRBV12-4 and TRBJ1-1; D is unclear. CDR3 length: 11 residues. Trimming took off 4 bases at V and 10 bases at J, with 10 bases between the two ends. CDR3 loop: CASSSWRGAFF. CDR3 DNA sequence: TGTGCCAGCAGTTCCTGGAGAGGAGCTTTCTTT.

V is TRBV27 and J is TRBJ1-2; 9 bases line up with TRBD1. The CDR3 extends over 14 amino acids. The ends lost 5 bases at V and 3 bases at J; junction bases unmatched: 4. The germline V gene has CDR1 MNHEY and CDR2 SMNVEV (reference sequence). The CDR3: CASSDRGGDYGYTF. The CDR3 nucleotides are TGTGCCAGCAGTGACAGGGGGGGGGACTATGGCTACACCTTC.

The chain links TRBV29-1 to TRBJ2-3; TRBD2 matches at 12 bases. The V gene end was trimmed by 5 bases and the J gene end by 5 bases; junction bases not matched to a gene: 8. This CDR3 spans 15 amino acids. Germline V gene lookup returns CDR1 SQVTM and CDR2 ANQGSEA. The CDR3 here is CSVRTSGAVGDTQYF. CDR3 coding DNA: TGCAGCGTTCGGACTAGCGGGGCCGTTGGAGATACGCAGTATTTT.

This clone was observed once. The chain links TRBV4-1 to TRBJ2-7, with D hard to call. The germline gives CDR1 MGHRA, CDR2 YSYEKL. The CDR3 length is 13 residues. Trimming cost V 4 bases and J 5 bases, with 12 bases left between them. Here the CDR3 DNA reads TGCGCCAGCAGCCTCATCGGCCGGGACGAGCAGTACTTC. Encoded protein: CASSLIGRDEQYF.

V and J are TRBV3-1 (or the pseudogene TRBV3-2) and TRBJ2-1; possibly TRBD2 for D (6 bases). V was cut by 2 bases and J by 0 bases, with 14 bases left in between. There are 17 residues in the CDR3. CDR1 is LGHDT, CDR2 YNNKEL, per germline (reference sequence). In DNA form, the CDR3 reads TGTGCCAGCAGCCAACACTCGCGGGGAAGCTCCTACAATGAGCAGTTCTTC. Translation gives CASSQHSRGSSYNEQFF.